This T cell receptor (beta chain) came from a study of OX40 agonist ivuxolimab in advanced cancers. About the study: With a range of roughly 23 to 85, age averaged approximately 54 years, and 75% to 90% were male.

The investigators sampled blood at baseline, at cycle 4 day 1, and at cycle 7 day 1. CDR3 length: 14 amino acids. V lost 0 bases and J lost 0, with 6 bases in between. CDR1 is SGDLS, CDR2 YYNGEE, per germline. TCRdb's copy holds only in-frame clones and misses some; the assay was immunoSEQ multiplex PCR. Here the sample spans around 100,000 clones, about nine tenths being singletons. Sequences were derived from CD4+ or CD8+ T cells sorted from blood, sampled in a trial of the OX40 agonist ivuxolimab. This clonotype was obtained from an adult with an advanced solid tumor such as melanoma, head and neck, liver or kidney cancer. The rearrangement joins TRBV9 to TRBJ2-5; the D is unclear. CDR3 DNA sequence: TGTGCCAGCAGCGTAGGACACCACCAAGAGACCCAGTACTTC. Its translation: CASSVGHHQETQYF.